The 27 T cell receptor beta chains below come from one sample, sequenced in a study of T cell responses to AZD1222 COVID-19 vaccine. Repertoires were generated with immunoSEQ multiplex PCR, while TCRdb's copy carries only in-frame clones and drops some. Found here are around 96,000 clones, more than 70% of them singletons; the top ten hold 5.6%. The sequenced sample was peripheral blood, obtained 28 days after the second AZD1222 dose. These receptors were collected from an adult who received the AZD1222 COVID-19 vaccine.

V is TRBV10-2 and J is TRBJ2-4; D perhaps matches TRBD2 (6 bases). CDR1 and CDR2 from the germline V gene are WSHSY and SAAADI. This CDR3 comprises 15 residues. V shed 10 bases and J shed 2 bases, with 18 bases lying between them. DNA of the CDR3: TGCGCCACCTCGGACGGGGGATCGACCAAAAACATTCAGTACTTC. Translation gives CATSDGGSTKNIQYF.

V and J are TRBV2 and TRBJ2-1; D is possibly TRBD2 (6 bases). This CDR3 is built from 12 residues. Trimming left V 7 bases short and J 9 bases short, with 13 bases between. Germline V gives CDR1 SNHLY, CDR2 FYNNEI. The DNA of the CDR3 is TGTGCCAGCATCACCCCCGGGGGTGAGCAGTTCTTC. Protein product: CASITPGGEQFF.

V and J are TRBV6-6 and TRBJ2-7, with TRBD1 matching over 7 bases. The CDR3 runs to 19 residues. Germline CDR1 MNHNY, CDR2 SVGAGI (reference sequence). V lost 5 bases and J lost 0; bases outside the gene matches: 19. The CDR3 nucleotides read TGTGCCAGCAGTAGATCCGGGACAGCCGCAAAAAAGAGCTCCTACGAGCAGTACTTC. This encodes CASSRSGTAAKKSSYEQYF.

This chain links TRBV19 with TRBJ2-2; D is perhaps TRBD1 (5 bases). The length of the CDR3 is 13 residues. Germline V CDR1 and CDR2: LNHDA, SQIVND (reference sequence). V lost 7 bases, J lost 4 bases, and 10 bases lay in between. The CDR3 nucleotides read TGTGCCAGTACTGAAGGGGTCACCGGGGAGCTGTTTTTT. Residues: CASTEGVTGELFF.

This chain joins TRBV6-6 and TRBJ2-2; 8 bases agree with TRBD2. There are 16 residues in the CDR3. The germline gives CDR1 MNHNY, CDR2 SVGAGI (reference sequence). After removal of 4 bases from V and 5 bases from J, the junction contained 9 bases not matched to a gene. CDR3 loop: CASSSVGGARTGELFF. The CDR3 DNA reads TGTGCCAGCAGTTCGGTCGGGGGGGCCCGGACCGGGGAGCTGTTTTTT.

The V gene is TRBV6-6, the J gene TRBJ2-7; TRBD1 agrees at 8 bases. CDR3 length: 16 residues. V gave up 2 bases and J gave up 0 bases; unmatched junction bases: 6. Germline CDR1 reads MNHNY; CDR2 reads SVGAGI (reference sequence). In DNA, the CDR3 is TGTGCCAGCAGTTACCTCGACAGGGGCCTCTCCTACGAGCAGTACTTC. Translation gives CASSYLDRGLSYEQYF.

In its sample, this clone was seen a few times. The rearrangement links TRBV21-1 to TRBJ2-7; the table gives TRBD1 as D, unverified against the DNA. TRBV21-1 is a pseudogene locus. The CDR3 consists of 14 residues. The CDR3 region has the DNA TGTGCCAGCAAGACGGACAGGGAACACTACGAGCAGTACTTC. Its protein product is CASKTDREHYEQYF.

V is TRBV28 and J is TRBJ1-3; 9 nucleotides align to TRBD1. Trimming at V came to 5 bases and at J to 10 bases, leaving 9 bases not matched to a gene. The CDR3 runs 14 residues. Germline-derived CDR1 and CDR2 are MDHEN and SYDVKM. The CDR3 DNA sequence: TGTGCCAGCAGTCCCTCCGGGACAGGGAGGACCATATATTTT. This translates into CASSPSGTGRTIYF.

The chain couples TRBV24-1 to TRBJ1-5, with D unclear. The V end was cut by 3 bases, the J end by 3 bases, with 8 bases between. Germline CDR1 and CDR2: KGHDR and SFDVKD. CDR3 length: 14 residues. DNA of the CDR3: TGTGCCACCAGTGATAGACTGGCCAATCAGCCCCAGCATTTT. Its protein is CATSDRLANQPQHF.

The chain recombines TRBV28 with TRBJ1-2; possible D gene TRBD1, 6 bases. Germline-derived CDR1 and CDR2 are MDHEN and SYDVKM. The CDR3 has 14 amino acids. Trimming pared 6 bases from V and 4 bases from J, leaving 15 bases between. The CDR3 DNA reads as TGTGCCAGCAGCGCGGGGGCTACAATCTATGGCTACACCTTC. This gives the protein CASSAGATIYGYTF.

The gene calls are TRBV3-1 (or the pseudogene TRBV3-2) and TRBJ1-5, with D uncertain. In germline, CDR1 is LGHDT, CDR2 YNNKEL (reference sequence). Trimming pared 1 base from V and 3 bases from J, leaving 13 bases between. The CDR3 sequence is 16 residues long. DNA for the CDR3: TGTGCCAGCAGCCAAGGAATCTTGAACGACAATCAGCCCCAGCATTTT. Translation: CASSQGILNDNQPQHF.

The rearrangement joins TRBV10-1 to TRBJ1-4; the D gene is possibly TRBD1 (6 bases). The germline V gene encodes CDR1 WNHNN and CDR2 SYGVQD (reference sequence). This CDR3 is built from 14 residues. V was trimmed by 3 bases and J by 5 bases, leaving 10 bases between them. CDR3 in amino acids: CASSDGQGNEKLFF. The CDR3 nucleotides read TGCGCCAGCAGTGATGGGCAGGGGAATGAAAAACTGTTTTTT.

V usage is TRBV5-1 and J usage is TRBJ2-5; the D gene could be TRBD1 or TRBD2 (6 bases each). Germline V CDR1 and CDR2: SGHRS, YFSETQ. This CDR3 spans 15 amino acids. With 0 bases removed from V and 3 bases from J, the gap between germline ends came to 12 bases. CDR3 region: CASSLAGGPEETQYF. The CDR3 nucleotides are TGCGCCAGCAGCTTGGCCGGGGGCCCGGAAGAGACCCAGTACTTC.

This sequence joins TRBV30 and TRBJ2-1; D possibly uses TRBD1 or TRBD2 (5 bases each). The germline CDR1 and CDR2 sequences are GTSNPN and SVGIG (reference sequence). The V and J ends lost 3 bases and 0 bases respectively, with 12 bases between them. The CDR3 runs to 15 residues. The CDR3 nucleotides are TGTGCCTGGAGGAGGGGCGGAATCTCCTACAATGAGCAGTTCTTC. This codes for CAWRRGGISYNEQFF.

This clone has a single count. This chain connects TRBV2 to TRBJ1-1; D is unclear. The CDR3 runs to 14 residues. Trimming removed 8 bases from V and 0 bases from J, with 13 bases in between. The germline V gene encodes CDR1 SNHLY and CDR2 FYNNEI. CDR3: CASLGPFLNTEAFF. As DNA, the CDR3 is TGTGCCAGCTTAGGCCCCTTCCTGAACACTGAAGCTTTCTTT.

The chain combines TRBV6-5 with TRBJ2-1, with D perhaps matching TRBD1 or TRBD2 (5 bases each). Trimming took off 6 bases at V and 7 bases at J, with 10 bases between the two ends. Germline V gene data show CDR1 as MNHEY and CDR2 as SVGAGI. The CDR3 runs to 12 residues. The CDR3 loop is CASSGTVNEQFF. The CDR3 DNA reads TGTGCCAGCAGCGGGACGGTTAATGAGCAGTTCTTC.

V gene TRBV7-2 combines with J gene TRBJ2-3; D might be TRBD2 (6 bases). The germline V gene has CDR1 SGHTA and CDR2 FQGNSA. The CDR3 consists of 13 residues. V lost 8 bases, J lost 4 bases, and 13 bases lay in between. This chain's CDR3 is CASGRRDPDTQYF. DNA of the CDR3: TGTGCCAGCGGTCGGAGGGATCCAGATACGCAGTATTTT.

Notes on this clone: Mismatch with germline at one junction end may stem from a read error. The chain has TRBV6-1 and TRBJ1-1; D possibly corresponds to TRBD1 (6 bases). This CDR3 region has 12 residues. Germline CDR1 and CDR2: MNHNS and SASEGT. Here the CDR3 DNA reads TGTGCCAGCAGCGAAGGGGGGCTCGAAGCTTTCTTT. Translated, it gives CASSEGGLEAFF.

CDR3 bases: TGTGCCAGCAGCTTAGCTAGTTCCCCGGGCTTCTCTGGAAACACCATATATTTT. Its protein is CASSLASSPGFSGNTIYF. The chain carries TRBV7-6 and TRBJ1-3; no definite D call. CDR1 is SGHVS, CDR2 FNYEAQ, per germline. Trimming took off 0 bases at V and 0 bases at J, with 15 bases between the two ends. The CDR3 contains 18 residues.

The rearrangement uses TRBV10-2 and TRBJ1-3; no firm D call. Trimming left V 4 bases short and J 1 base short, with 8 bases between. CDR1 WSHSY and CDR2 SAAADI come from the germline V gene. The CDR3 spans 14 residues. The CDR3 here is CASSGERSGNTIYF. DNA of the CDR3: TGCGCCAGCAGTGGCGAACGATCTGGAAACACCATATATTTT.

This clone was seen once. The rearrangement uses TRBV11-1 and TRBJ2-2; D gene unclear. The CDR3 has 12 amino acids. CDR1 is SGHAT and CDR2 is FQDESV in the germline V gene (reference sequence). V was trimmed by 1 base and J by 6 bases, leaving 3 bases between them. CDR3 region: CASSLEAGELFF. DNA for the CDR3: TGTGCCAGCAGCTTAGAGGCCGGGGAGCTGTTTTTT.

The chain has TRBV5-4 and TRBJ1-3; D possibly corresponds to TRBD1 (5 bases). The V gene lost 2 bases and the J gene lost 9 bases, with 12 bases spanning the gap. The length of the CDR3 is 13 residues. Germline V lookup: CDR1 SGHNT, CDR2 YYREEE (reference sequence). The CDR3 spells CASSFYVGGTIYF. Here the CDR3 DNA reads TGTGCCAGCAGCTTTTATGTCGGGGGCACCATATATTTT.

The chain has TRBV30 and TRBJ1-1, with D maybe TRBD1 (5 bases). This CDR3 has 11 residues. V was shortened by 4 bases and J by 11 bases, with 14 bases between the two germline ends. The V gene's germline CDR1 is GTSNPN and CDR2 SVGIG (reference sequence). As DNA, the CDR3 is TGTGCCTGGACCAAGGGGCGGAGGGCTTTCTTT. Translating it yields CAWTKGRRAFF.

The CDR3, as DNA: TGCGCCAGCAGGGCGGGGGGCACAGATACGCAGTATTTT. This codes for CASRAGGTDTQYF. This chain uses TRBV10-2 with TRBJ2-3; TRBD2 matches 7 bases. This CDR3 region has 13 residues. Trimming removed 6 bases from V and 1 base from J; junction bases left unmatched: 1. CDR1 WSHSY and CDR2 SAAADI come from the germline V gene.

V usage is TRBV12-3 or TRBV12-4 and J usage is TRBJ2-1; unclear D gene. The CDR3 covers 12 residues. Trimming took 5 bases from V and 6 from J, leaving 8 bases between them. The CDR3 region has the DNA TGTGCCAGCAGTCTATCCAGCAATGAGCAGTTCTTC. It codes for CASSLSSNEQFF.

This clone occurred once. This chain links TRBV4-1 with TRBJ1-2; possible D gene TRBD1, 6 bases. The V end lost 3 bases, the J end lost 9 bases, and 8 bases lay between the germline ends. Germline CDR1 reads MGHRA; CDR2 reads YSYEKL. The CDR3 spans 11 residues. The CDR3 sequence: CASSHGDSYTF. In DNA form, the CDR3 reads TGCGCCAGCAGCCACGGGGACAGCTACACCTTC.

V usage is TRBV19 and J usage is TRBJ2-1, with 8 bases aligning to TRBD1. V lost 6 bases to trimming and J lost 3 bases; unmatched junction nucleotides: 10. Germline V CDR1 and CDR2: LNHDA, SQIVND (reference sequence). This CDR3 comprises 16 residues. CDR3 protein: CASSPRQGTFYNEQFF. In DNA form, the CDR3 reads TGTGCCAGTAGCCCCCGACAGGGGACTTTCTACAATGAGCAGTTCTTC. Using reference TRBV19 and TRBJ2-1 for the parts outside the CDR3, the full variable domain is DGGITQSPKYLFRKEGQNVTLSCEQNLNHDAMYWYRQDPGQGLRLIYYSQIVNDFQKGDIAEGYSVSREKKESFPLTVTSAQKNPTAFYLCASSPRQGTFYNEQFFGPGTRLTVL.